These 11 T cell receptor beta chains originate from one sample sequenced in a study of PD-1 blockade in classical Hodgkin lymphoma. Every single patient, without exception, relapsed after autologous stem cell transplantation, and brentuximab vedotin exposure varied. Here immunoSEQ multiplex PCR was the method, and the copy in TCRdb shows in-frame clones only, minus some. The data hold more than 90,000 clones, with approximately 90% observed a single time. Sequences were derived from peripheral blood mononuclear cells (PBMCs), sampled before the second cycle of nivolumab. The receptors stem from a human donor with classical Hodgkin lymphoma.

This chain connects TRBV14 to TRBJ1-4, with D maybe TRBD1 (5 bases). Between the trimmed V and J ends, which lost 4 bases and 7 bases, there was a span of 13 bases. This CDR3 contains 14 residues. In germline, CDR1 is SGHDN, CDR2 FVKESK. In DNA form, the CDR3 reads TGTGCCAGCAGCCGGACATTTACAAGTGAAAAACTGTTTTTT. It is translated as CASSRTFTSEKLFF. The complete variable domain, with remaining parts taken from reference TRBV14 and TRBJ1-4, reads EAGVTQFPSHSVIEKGQTVTLRCDPISGHDNLYWYRRVMGKEIKFLLHFVKESKQDESGMPNNRFLAERTGGTYSTLKVQPAELEDSGVYFCASSRTFTSEKLFFGSGTQLSVL.

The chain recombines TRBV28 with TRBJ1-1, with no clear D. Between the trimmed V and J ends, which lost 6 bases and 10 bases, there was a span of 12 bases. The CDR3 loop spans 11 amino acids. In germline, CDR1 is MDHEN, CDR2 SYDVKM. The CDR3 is CASSYLGRAFF. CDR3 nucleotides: TGTGCCAGCAGCTACCTTGGGAGAGCTTTCTTT.

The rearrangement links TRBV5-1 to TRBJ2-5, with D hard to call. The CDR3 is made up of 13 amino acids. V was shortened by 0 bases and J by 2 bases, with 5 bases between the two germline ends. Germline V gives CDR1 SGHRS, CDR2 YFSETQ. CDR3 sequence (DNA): TGCGCCAGCAGCTTGGGAGCTCAAGAGACCCAGTACTTC. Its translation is CASSLGAQETQYF.

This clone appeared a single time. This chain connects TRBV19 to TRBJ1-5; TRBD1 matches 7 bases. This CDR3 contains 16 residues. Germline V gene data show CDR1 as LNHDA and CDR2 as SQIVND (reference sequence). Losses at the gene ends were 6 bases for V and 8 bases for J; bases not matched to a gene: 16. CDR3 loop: CASSHGQAGIFEPQHF. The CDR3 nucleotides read TGTGCCAGTAGCCATGGACAGGCGGGAATTTTTGAGCCCCAGCATTTT.

As DNA, the CDR3 is TGTGCCAGCAGCGTAAGGACAGGGGATGGTAGTGAAAAACTGTTTTTT. Amino acid sequence: CASSVRTGDGSEKLFF. This chain connects TRBV7-2 to TRBJ1-4; TRBD1 agrees at 9 bases. This CDR3 comprises 16 residues. CDR1 is SGHTA and CDR2 is FQGNSA in the germline V gene. The J segment lost 7 bases and the V segment lost 5 bases, leaving 11 bases of the junction unmatched.

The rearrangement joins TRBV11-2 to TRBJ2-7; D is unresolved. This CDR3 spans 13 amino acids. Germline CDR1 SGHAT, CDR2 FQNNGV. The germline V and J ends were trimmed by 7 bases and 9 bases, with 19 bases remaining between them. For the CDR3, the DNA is TGTGCCAGCACCCCTGGTACTTACGATCGGCAGTACTTC. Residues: CASTPGTYDRQYF.

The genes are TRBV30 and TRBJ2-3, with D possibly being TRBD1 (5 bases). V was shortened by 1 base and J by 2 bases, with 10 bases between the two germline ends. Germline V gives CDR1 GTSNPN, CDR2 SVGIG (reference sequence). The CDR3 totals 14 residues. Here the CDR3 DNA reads TGTGCCTGGAGTGAGGGGTTCTACACAGATACGCAGTATTTT. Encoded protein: CAWSEGFYTDTQYF.

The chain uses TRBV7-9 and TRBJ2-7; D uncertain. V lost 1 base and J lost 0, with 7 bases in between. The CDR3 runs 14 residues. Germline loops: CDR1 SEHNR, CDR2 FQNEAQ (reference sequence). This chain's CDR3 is CASSLEQSSYEQYF. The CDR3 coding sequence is TGTGCCAGCAGCTTAGAGCAGAGCTCCTACGAGCAGTACTTC.

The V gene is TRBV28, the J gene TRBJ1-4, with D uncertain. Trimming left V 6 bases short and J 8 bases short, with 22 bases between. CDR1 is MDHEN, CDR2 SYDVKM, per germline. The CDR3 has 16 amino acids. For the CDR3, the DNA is TGTGCCAGCAGCTCACCCCCGGAGGGCTTTGCCGAAAAACTGTTTTTT. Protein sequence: CASSSPPEGFAEKLFF.

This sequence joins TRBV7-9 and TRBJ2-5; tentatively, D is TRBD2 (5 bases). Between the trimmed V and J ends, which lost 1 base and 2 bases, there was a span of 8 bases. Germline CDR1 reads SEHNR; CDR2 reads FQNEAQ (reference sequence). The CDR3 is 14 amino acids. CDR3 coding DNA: TGTGCCAGCAGCTTAGGGACTTCTCAAGAGACCCAGTACTTC. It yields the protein CASSLGTSQETQYF.

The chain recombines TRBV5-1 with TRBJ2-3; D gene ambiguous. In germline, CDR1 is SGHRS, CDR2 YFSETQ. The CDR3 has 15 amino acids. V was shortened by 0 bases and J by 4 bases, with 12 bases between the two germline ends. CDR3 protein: CASSLEGVQADTQYF. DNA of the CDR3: TGCGCCAGCAGCTTGGAAGGAGTGCAGGCAGATACGCAGTATTTT.